The 5 T cell receptor beta chains in this list originate from one sample, sequenced in a study of T cells after yellow fever vaccination. TCRdb independently ran MiXCR on the 5' RACE reads; one entry per CDR3 protein. The table lists fewer than 500,000 distinct CDR3 sequences, under 20% of them singletons, with 15% to 20% in the top ten. The sequencing used PBMCs, collected before the yellow fever booster vaccination. These receptors originate from a man in his late teens or twenties who received the YFV17D yellow fever vaccine.

In this sample, this clonotype turned up a few times. This rearrangement joins TRBV7-9 to TRBJ1-2, with D possibly being TRBD1 (6 bases). Germline V gene lookup returns CDR1 SEHNR and CDR2 FQNEAQ (reference sequence). The CDR3 is 13 amino acids. Trimming removed 6 bases at V and 2 bases at J, with 10 bases between. The CDR3 loop is CASSRTGNYGYTF. CDR3 coding DNA: TGTGCCAGCAGTCGTACAGGGAACTATGGCTACACCTTC.

The sample holds a few counts of this clonotype. The V gene is TRBV2, the J gene TRBJ2-2; TRBD1 matches 10 bases. Germline V lookup: CDR1 SNHLY, CDR2 FYNNEI. V lost 3 bases to trimming and J lost 4 bases; unmatched junction nucleotides: 8. This CDR3 is 17 amino acids long. The chain's CDR3 is CASSEDRGRRITGELFF. The CDR3 bases are TGTGCCAGCAGTGAGGACAGGGGGAGGCGTATCACCGGGGAGCTGTTTTTT.

The chain carries TRBV10-2 and TRBJ1-1; D remains ambiguous. The CDR3 is 10 amino acids. Germline assignment: CDR1 WSHSY and CDR2 SAAADI. The V end was cut by 6 bases, the J end by 11 bases, with 10 bases between. In DNA form, the CDR3 reads TGCGCCAGCAGGAAGGGCGAGGCTTTCTTT. Translation: CASRKGEAFF.

This clonotype was recorded a few times. CDR3 bases: TGTGCCAGCAGCGCGCGTCCCGCCACCGGGGAGCTGTTTTTT. The encoded protein is CASSARPATGELFF. The J gene is TRBJ2-2, the V gene TRBV7-2; D call uncertain. This CDR3 contains 14 residues. Germline-derived CDR1 and CDR2 are SGHTA and FQGNSA. V was clipped by 5 bases and J by 4 bases, with 11 bases between them. The whole variable domain, filled in from reference TRBV7-2 and TRBJ2-2, reads GAGVSQSPSNKVTEKGKDVELRCDPISGHTALYWYRQSLGQGLEFLIYFQGNSAPDKSGLPSDRFSAERTGGSVSTLTIQRTQQEDSAVYLCASSARPATGELFFGEGSRLTVL.

This clonotype has more than one count but fewer than ten. The CDR3, as DNA: TGTGCCAGCAGAACAGAACAGGGGTACACTGAAGCTTTCTTT. This gives the protein CASRTEQGYTEAFF. This sequence joins TRBV12-3 or TRBV12-4 and TRBJ1-1, with 7 bases matching TRBD1. V lost 6 bases and J lost 3; bases outside the gene matches: 7. The CDR3 is made up of 14 amino acids.